This TCR beta chain was observed in a study of CD8+ T cells in alopecia areata. Overall study results and limits: Relative to normal scalp, lesional scalp, especially alopecia totalis/universalis, showed higher clonality.

This clone was seen a few times. Antigen unknown. This sample also contains other DNA sequences that code for the same CDR3. Germline V lookup: CDR1 SQVTM, CDR2 ANQGSEA. The CDR3 consists of 10 residues. The V end lost 4 bases, the J end lost 4 bases, and 5 bases lay between the germline ends. The sequencing template was cDNA reverse transcribed from extracted RNA. TCRdb's copy holds only in-frame clones and misses some; the assay was immunoSEQ multiplex PCR. The sample records 150,000 to 200,000 clones, roughly 64% being singletons. Treatment defined: oral pan-JAK inhibitor, 5-10 mg twice daily. The genes are TRBV29-1 and TRBJ2-7; D is undetermined. The sequence came from a human donor with alopecia areata. The sequences come from CD8+ T cells sorted from blood, collected at week 24, from a patient treated with tofacitinib. The CDR3 loop is CSVVGYEQYF. CDR3 DNA: TGCAGCGTTGTCGGGTACGAGCAGTACTTC.